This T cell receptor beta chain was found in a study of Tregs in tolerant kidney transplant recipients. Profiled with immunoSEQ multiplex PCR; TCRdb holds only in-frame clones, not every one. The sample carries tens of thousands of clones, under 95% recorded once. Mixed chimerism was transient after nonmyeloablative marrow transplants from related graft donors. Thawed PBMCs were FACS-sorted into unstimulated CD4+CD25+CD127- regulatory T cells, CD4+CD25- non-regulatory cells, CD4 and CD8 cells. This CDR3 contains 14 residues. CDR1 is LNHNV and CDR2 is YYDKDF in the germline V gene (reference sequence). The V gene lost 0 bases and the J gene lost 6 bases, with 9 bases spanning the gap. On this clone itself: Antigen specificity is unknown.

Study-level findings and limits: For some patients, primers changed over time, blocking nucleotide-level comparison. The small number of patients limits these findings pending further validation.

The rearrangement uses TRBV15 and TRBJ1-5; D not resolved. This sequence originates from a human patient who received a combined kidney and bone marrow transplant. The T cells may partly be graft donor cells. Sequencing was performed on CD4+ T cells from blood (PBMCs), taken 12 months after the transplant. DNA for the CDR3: TGTGCCACCAGCAGAGATTACGGGGTTCAGCCCCAGCATTTT. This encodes CATSRDYGVQPQHF.